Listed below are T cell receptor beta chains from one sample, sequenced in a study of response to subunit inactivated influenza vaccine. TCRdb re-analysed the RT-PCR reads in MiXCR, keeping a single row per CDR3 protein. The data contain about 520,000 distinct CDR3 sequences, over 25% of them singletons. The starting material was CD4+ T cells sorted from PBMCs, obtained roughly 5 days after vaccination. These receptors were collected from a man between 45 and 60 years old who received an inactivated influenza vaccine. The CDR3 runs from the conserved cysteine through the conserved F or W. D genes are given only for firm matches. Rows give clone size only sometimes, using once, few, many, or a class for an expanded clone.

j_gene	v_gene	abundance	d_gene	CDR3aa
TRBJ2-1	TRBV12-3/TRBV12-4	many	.	CASSLVRLAGYNEQFF
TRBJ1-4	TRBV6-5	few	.	CASSWGGLVEASNEKLFF
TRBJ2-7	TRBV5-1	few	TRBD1	CASSWDRFYEQYF
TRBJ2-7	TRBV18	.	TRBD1	CASSPRTGPSEQYF
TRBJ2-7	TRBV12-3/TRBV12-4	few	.	CASSSAVGAFFEQYF
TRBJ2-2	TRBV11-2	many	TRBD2	CASSLVSRVTSGGRRNTGELFF
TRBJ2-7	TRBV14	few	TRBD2	CASSQGPGGSYEQYF
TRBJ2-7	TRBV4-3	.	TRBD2	CASSQYRGGIYEQYF
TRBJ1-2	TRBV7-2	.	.	CASSLTGGTYGYTF
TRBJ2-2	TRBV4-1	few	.	CASSPRGQGKTGELFF
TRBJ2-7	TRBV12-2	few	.	CASRSRDPRVYEQYF
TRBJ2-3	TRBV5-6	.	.	CASSLFLTAYTQYF
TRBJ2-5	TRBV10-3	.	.	CAISGTGPETQYF
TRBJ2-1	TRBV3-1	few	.	CASSTHREQFF
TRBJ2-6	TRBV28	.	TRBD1	CASSLVLGQGISGANVLTF
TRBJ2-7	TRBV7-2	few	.	CASSSLFDRRPYEQYF
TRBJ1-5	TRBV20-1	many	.	CSARESGAGFNQPQHF
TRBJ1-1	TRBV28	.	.	CASSHRGSVNTEAFF
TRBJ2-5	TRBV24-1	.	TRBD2	CATSALGGAQYF
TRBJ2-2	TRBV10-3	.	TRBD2	CAISVSPAGETGELFF
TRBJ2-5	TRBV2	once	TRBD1	CASSADRGIETQYF
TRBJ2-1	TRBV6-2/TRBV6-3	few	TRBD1	CASSGQGVRFF
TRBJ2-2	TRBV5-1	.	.	CASSPVERSGYNTGELFF
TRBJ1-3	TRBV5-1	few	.	CASSLAGTDTIYF
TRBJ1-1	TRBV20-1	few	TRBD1	CSARTGQGRTEAFF
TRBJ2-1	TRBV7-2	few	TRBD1	CASSPTGGIGNEQFF
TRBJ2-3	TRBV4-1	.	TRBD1	CASSQDFEGATTDTQYF
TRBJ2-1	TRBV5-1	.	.	CASRVDSQSNEQFF
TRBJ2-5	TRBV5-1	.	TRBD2	CASSTTSGGAETQYF
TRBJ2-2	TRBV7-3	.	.	CASSQNAGANTGELFF
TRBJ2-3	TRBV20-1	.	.	CCARVSGMEKTDTQYF
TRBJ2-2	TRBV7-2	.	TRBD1	CASSSWTGPAGELFF
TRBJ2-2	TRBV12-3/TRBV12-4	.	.	CASRTDRLVFTGELFF
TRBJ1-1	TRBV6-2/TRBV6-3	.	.	CASSRSQLYTEAFF
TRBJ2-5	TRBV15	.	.	CATSRVGGAGAQYF
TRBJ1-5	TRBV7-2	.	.	CASSLAPDPGPQHF
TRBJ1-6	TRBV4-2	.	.	CASSQGSGGYDSPLHF
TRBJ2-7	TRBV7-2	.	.	CASSPGQRSYEQYF
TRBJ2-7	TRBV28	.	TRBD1	CASSRQGQSYEQYF
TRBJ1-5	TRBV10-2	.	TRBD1	CASSGRSRDRPNQPQHF
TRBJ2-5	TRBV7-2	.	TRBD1	CASSLDRGVETQYF
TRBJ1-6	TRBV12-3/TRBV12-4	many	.	CASSYSYNSPLHF
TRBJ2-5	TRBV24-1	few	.	CATSETGRGGETQYF
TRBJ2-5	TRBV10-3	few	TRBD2	CAISSGTRSQTQYF
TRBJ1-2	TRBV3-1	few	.	CASSRASGGYTF
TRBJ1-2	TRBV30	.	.	CAWSVGSGYGYTF
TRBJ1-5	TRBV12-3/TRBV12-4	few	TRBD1	CASSTGGDSNQPQHF
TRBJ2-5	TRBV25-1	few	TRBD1	CASSGPTGAYQETQYF
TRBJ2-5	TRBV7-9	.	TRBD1	CASSSYRDRGFRTQYF
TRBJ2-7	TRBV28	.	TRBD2	CASSLQLATPWGQYF
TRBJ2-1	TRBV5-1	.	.	CASSQRVSYNEQFF
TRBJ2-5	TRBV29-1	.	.	CSVDRETQYF
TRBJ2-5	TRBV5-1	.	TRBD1	CASSRQGATTQETQYF
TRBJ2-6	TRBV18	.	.	CASHQGGVGANVLTF